Below, 31 T cell receptor beta chains from the same sample are listed, as sequenced in a study of T cells in Graves' hyperthyroidism and ophthalmopathy. There were TCR beta CDR3 regions amplified from RNA transcripts. Initially, a first-round RT-PCR of the TCR CDR3 employed the HTBI primer set. MiXCR was run by TCRdb on the multiplex PCR reads, yielding one entry per CDR3 protein. The repertoire includes fewer than 550,000 distinct CDR3 sequences, 24% of them detected once, and roughly 10% sits in the top ten. Material: blood. These receptors were taken from a woman in her 30s with Graves' ophthalmopathy.

This clonotype was seen at least ten times. The rearrangement joins TRBV6-1 to TRBJ2-7, with a weak D call TRBD1 (5 bases). The CDR3 has 16 residues. V was shortened by 5 bases and J by 4 bases, with 21 bases between the two germline ends. Germline V lookup: CDR1 MNHNS, CDR2 SASEGT. The CDR3 region is CASSRKPPDSFYEQYF. The CDR3 DNA is TGTGCCAGCAGTCGGAAGCCCCCCGACAGCTTTTACGAGCAGTACTTC.

As regards this clonotype: Possible read error: a much larger clone is one base away. V is TRBV19 and J is TRBJ1-1; unclear D gene. The V gene's germline CDR1 is LNHDA and CDR2 SQIVND (reference sequence). CDR3 size: 13 residues. CDR3 in DNA: TGTGCCAGTACGGATCTCGGGAACACTGAAGCTTGCTTT. It is translated as CASTDLGNTEACF.

The chain is built from TRBV20-1 and TRBJ2-7; no reliable D call. Per germline, CDR1 DFQATT and CDR2 SNEGSKA (reference sequence). The CDR3 contains 14 residues. V lost 3 bases and J lost 6, with 18 bases in between. The CDR3 coding sequence is TGCAGTGCTAGGCAGACCGGAGAAAGACCCGAGCAGTACTTC. Encoded protein: CSARQTGERPEQYF.

This clonotype was detected a few times. The genes are TRBV2 and TRBJ2-5; 8 nucleotides line up with TRBD2. Germline V gives CDR1 SNHLY, CDR2 FYNNEI. The CDR3 contains 14 residues. J gave up 3 bases and V 8 bases, and 8 bases lay outside the gene matches. CDR3 nucleotides: TGTGCCAGCGGGTTCAACGGGAGGGAAGAGACCCAGTACTTC. Amino acids: CASGFNGREETQYF. The full variable domain, its missing parts supplied by reference TRBV2 and TRBJ2-5, is EPEVTQTPSHQVTQMGQEVILRCVPISNHLYFYWYRQILGQKVEFLVSFYNNEISEKSEIFDDQFSVERPDGSNFTLKIRSTKLEDSAMYFCASGFNGREETQYFGPGTRLLVL.

In its sample, this clonotype was seen many times. The chain combines TRBV27 with TRBJ1-4, with D unclear. The CDR3 is 13 residues long. The ends were cut back, 0 bases at V and 10 bases at J, with 9 bases in the middle. Looked up from germline, CDR1 is MNHEY and CDR2 is SMNVEV (reference sequence). CDR3 sequence: CASSLSGPGKLFF. CDR3 nucleotides: TGTGCCAGCAGTTTATCAGGGCCGGGAAAACTGTTTTTT.

The chain combines TRBV24-1 with TRBJ2-7; possibly TRBD2 for D (6 bases). The ends were cut back, 4 bases at V and 4 bases at J, with 10 bases in the middle. Germline lookup yields CDR1 KGHDR and CDR2 SFDVKD. This CDR3 has 13 amino acids. This CDR3 reads CATSDLTSYEQYF. In nucleotides, the CDR3 is TGTGCCACCAGTGACCTGACTAGTTACGAGCAGTACTTC.

This clonotype was counted between two and nine times. The rearrangement uses TRBV4-2 and TRBJ2-2, with TRBD2 matching 8 bases. The CDR3 runs to 16 residues. In germline, CDR1 is LGHNA, CDR2 YNFKEQ. V lost 1 base to trimming and J lost 1 base; unmatched junction nucleotides: 2. CDR3 region: CASSQGTSGNTGELFF. Written as DNA, the CDR3 is TGTGCCAGCAGCCAAGGTACTAGCGGGAACACCGGGGAGCTGTTTTTT.

This chain links TRBV4-1 with TRBJ1-2; the D gene is possibly TRBD1 (6 bases). The V gene's germline CDR1 is MGHRA and CDR2 YSYEKL. The CDR3 contains 13 residues. V was shortened by 2 bases and J by 8 bases, with 12 bases between the two germline ends. The CDR3 loop is CASSQNRVEGYTF. The CDR3 nucleotides are TGCGCCAGCAGCCAAAACAGGGTAGAGGGCTACACCTTC.

The sample holds many counts of this clonotype. In DNA form, the CDR3 reads TGTGCCAGCAGCCCGTGGGCCAGCGGGGGAAACTACGAGCAGTACTTC. Encoded protein: CASSPWASGGNYEQYF. The chain couples TRBV6-2 or TRBV6-3 to TRBJ2-7; TRBD2 matches 8 bases. Trimming cost V 6 bases and J 3 bases; bases outside gene matches: 13. Germline V gives CDR1 MNHEY, CDR2 SVGEGT. This CDR3 has 16 amino acids.

This clonotype was picked up many times. The rearrangement joins TRBV7-2 to TRBJ1-2; D not certain. Trimming left V 0 bases short and J 6 bases short, with 14 bases between. The germline V gene encodes CDR1 SGHTA and CDR2 FQGNSA. The CDR3 runs 15 residues. CDR3 region: CASSLAGGRFDGYTF. CDR3 nucleotide sequence: TGTGCCAGCAGCTTAGCGGGAGGACGATTTGATGGCTACACCTTC.

This clonotype was picked up many times. The rearrangement links TRBV2 to TRBJ2-2; TRBD1 matches 7 bases. The germline CDR1 and CDR2 sequences are SNHLY and FYNNEI. The J segment lost 3 bases and the V segment lost 4 bases, leaving 5 bases of the junction unmatched. CDR3 length: 15 amino acids. For the CDR3, the DNA is TGTGCCAGCAGTGCTTACAGGGGTGACACCGGGGAGCTGTTTTTT. This encodes CASSAYRGDTGELFF.

This chain links TRBV6-2 or TRBV6-3 with TRBJ2-7; perhaps TRBD1 as D (5 bases). The V and J ends lost 7 bases and 4 bases respectively, with 14 bases between them. This CDR3 is 13 amino acids long. CDR1 is MNHEY and CDR2 is SVGEGT in the germline V gene. The CDR3 protein is CASKPQVTYEQYF. The CDR3, as DNA: TGTGCCAGCAAGCCACAGGTGACTTACGAGCAGTACTTC.

This clonotype was seen ten or more times. The V gene is TRBV7-9, the J gene TRBJ2-6; TRBD1 agrees at 10 bases. After removal of 6 bases from V and 2 bases from J, the junction contained 1 base not matched to a gene. CDR1 and CDR2 (germline): SEHNR, FQNEAQ (reference sequence). The CDR3 loop spans 15 amino acids. CDR3 nucleotides: TGTGCCAGCAGGACAGGGGGCGCTGGGGCCAACGTCCTGACTTTC. Amino acids: CASRTGGAGANVLTF. The complete variable domain, with remaining parts taken from reference TRBV7-9 and TRBJ2-6, reads DTGVSQNPRHKITKRGQNVTFRCDPISEHNRLYWYRQTLGQGPEFLTYFQNEAQLEKSRLLSDRFSAERPKGSFSTLEIQRTEQGDSAMYLCASRTGGAGANVLTFGAGSRLTVL.

This clonotype has at least ten counts. The rearrangement joins TRBV7-8 to TRBJ2-7, with a possible D match to TRBD1 (6 bases). The germline gives CDR1 SGHVS, CDR2 FQNEAQ. The V end lost 1 base, the J end lost 5 bases, and 15 bases lay between the germline ends. The CDR3 length is 15 residues. CDR3 amino acids: CASSLVTGKFNEQYF. The CDR3 nucleotides are TGTGCCAGCAGCTTAGTTACAGGGAAATTCAACGAGCAGTACTTC.

V gene TRBV12-3 or TRBV12-4 combines with J gene TRBJ1-1; D gene unclear. The ends were cut back, 6 bases at V and 11 bases at J, with 13 bases in the middle. The CDR3 loop spans 11 amino acids. CDR3 sequence (DNA): TGTGCCAGCAGCCCCGGGCTGCTGGCTTTCTTT. The encoded protein is CASSPGLLAFF.

This clonotype occurred a few times. The rearrangement links TRBV30 to TRBJ2-2; 7 bases are shared with TRBD1. The CDR3 length is 16 residues. The V gene end was trimmed by 2 bases and the J gene end by 4 bases; junction bases not matched to a gene: 10. Germline assignment: CDR1 GTSNPN and CDR2 SVGIG (reference sequence). The CDR3 spells CAWSQYRDSPTGELFF. The DNA for the CDR3 is TGTGCCTGGAGTCAATACCGGGACAGCCCCACCGGGGAGCTGTTTTTT.

This clonotype was observed at least ten times. J is TRBJ1-2 and V is TRBV29-1; D is unclear. Looked up from germline, CDR1 is SQVTM and CDR2 is ANQGSEA. The CDR3 is 13 residues long. The V and J ends lost 4 bases and 2 bases respectively, with 11 bases between them. The CDR3 DNA is TGCAGCGTTGGCGGGCAGCGGAACTATGGCTACACCTTC. It codes for CSVGGQRNYGYTF.

The CDR3 spells CASGWGASYEQYF. CDR3 DNA: TGTGCTAGTGGTTGGGGGGCCTCCTACGAGCAGTACTTC. V gene TRBV12-5 combines with J gene TRBJ2-7; the D gene could be TRBD1 or TRBD2 (6 bases each). V was pared by 4 bases and J by 0 bases, with 7 bases between. This CDR3 region has 13 residues. CDR1 and CDR2 (germline): LGHNT, FRNRAP. The whole variable domain, filled in from reference TRBV12-5 and TRBJ2-7, reads DARVTQTPRHKVTEMGQEVTMRCQPILGHNTVFWYRQTMMQGLELLAYFRNRAPLDDSGMPKDRFSAEMPDATLATLKIQPSEPRDSAVYFCASGWGASYEQYFGPGTRLTVT.

This clonotype was seen ten or more times. The V call is TRBV29-1, the J call TRBJ1-1; D gene uncertain. Germline V gene sequence: CDR1 SQVTM, CDR2 ANQGSEA. CDR3 size: 12 residues. V was cut by 0 bases and J by 1 base, with 3 bases left in between. DNA for the CDR3: TGCAGCGTTGAAGAGGGGAACACTGAAGCTTTCTTT. Its translation is CSVEEGNTEAFF.

This clonotype was recorded at least ten times. The V call is TRBV12-3 or TRBV12-4, the J call TRBJ2-5; possibly TRBD1 for D (5 bases). Trimming cost V 3 bases and J 5 bases, with 10 bases left between them. CDR3 length equals 13 residues. CDR3 loop: CASSLGQTETQYF. CDR3 bases: TGTGCCAGCAGTTTGGGGCAGACCGAGACCCAGTACTTC.

Many counts were recorded for this clonotype. The chain is built from TRBV12-3 or TRBV12-4 and TRBJ1-1; D gene ambiguous. This CDR3 comprises 14 residues. The germline V and J ends were trimmed by 7 bases and 4 bases, with 16 bases remaining between them. The CDR3 coding sequence is TGTGCCAGCACATCGGGCCTAACGGGCACTGAAGCTTTCTTT. As protein: CASTSGLTGTEAFF.

The chain employs TRBV6-1 and TRBJ1-2; D is possibly TRBD1 (6 bases). The CDR3 contains 17 residues. Trimming pared 1 base from V and 3 bases from J, leaving 18 bases between. From germline, CDR1 is MNHNS and CDR2 SASEGT. In DNA form, the CDR3 reads TGTGCCAGCAGTGAAGATACCCTCGCGAAGGGGGACTATGGCTACACCTTC. Its translation is CASSEDTLAKGDYGYTF.

The chain carries TRBV6-1 and TRBJ1-3; D unclear. V shed 6 bases and J shed 0 bases, with 9 bases lying between them. This CDR3 region has 14 residues. Germline V gives CDR1 MNHNS, CDR2 SASEGT. DNA for the CDR3: TGTGCCAGCAGGGAGGTAGACTCTGGAAACACCATATATTTT. Its translation: CASREVDSGNTIYF.

The sample holds many counts of this clonotype. J is TRBJ2-7 and V is TRBV29-1; TRBD1 might be the D (5 bases). Per germline, CDR1 SQVTM and CDR2 ANQGSEA. The V and J ends lost 2 bases and 2 bases respectively, with 16 bases between them. The length of the CDR3 is 15 residues. Here the CDR3 reads CSVEKWGRATYEQYF. The CDR3 nucleotides read TGCAGCGTTGAAAAGTGGGGCAGGGCCACCTACGAGCAGTACTTC.

This clonotype was seen only a few times. The V gene is TRBV6-1, the J gene TRBJ2-7, with 10 bases fitting TRBD1. The CDR3 contains 15 residues. V shed 7 bases and J 3 bases; nucleotides not matched to a gene: 9. The germline V gene encodes CDR1 MNHNS and CDR2 SASEGT. The CDR3 is CASNYQGQGNYEQYF. CDR3 DNA: TGTGCCAGCAACTACCAGGGACAGGGGAACTACGAGCAGTACTTC.

This clonotype was seen many times. This chain links TRBV15 with TRBJ2-7; 9 positions match TRBD2. V trimming: 2 bases; J trimming: 1 base; junction bases outside the gene matches: 6. Germline V gives CDR1 LNHNV, CDR2 YYDKDF (reference sequence). This CDR3 spans 16 amino acids. The CDR3 is CATSRRSGLASYEQYF. In DNA form, the CDR3 reads TGTGCCACCAGCAGAAGGTCAGGACTAGCGTCCTACGAGCAGTACTTC.

For this clonotype: A read error is likely, as this CDR3 ends without the conserved phenylalanine or tryptophan. The chain employs TRBV2 and TRBJ2-7; 7 nucleotides match TRBD1. The CDR3 runs to 16 residues. Trimming at V came to 3 bases and at J to 4 bases, leaving 12 bases not matched to a gene. Germline assignment: CDR1 SNHLY and CDR2 FYNNEI. The CDR3 loop is CASSEGFPGQLYEQYL. CDR3 DNA sequence: TGTGCCAGCAGTGAGGGGTTTCCGGGACAGTTGTACGAGCAGTACCTC.

This clonotype was counted only a few times. V is TRBV4-1 and J is TRBJ2-3, with D tentatively TRBD1 (7 bases). Germline lookup yields CDR1 MGHRA and CDR2 YSYEKL. V was shortened by 5 bases and J by 0 bases, with 18 bases between the two germline ends. The CDR3 has 17 amino acids. The CDR3 spells CASSGGSARGSTDTQYF. The CDR3 nucleotides are TGCGCCAGCAGCGGAGGGTCTGCCAGGGGGAGCACAGATACGCAGTATTTT.

CDR3 sequence: CAISEDGYGYTF. The CDR3 DNA reads TGTGCCATCAGTGAGGACGGCTATGGCTACACCTTC. V and J are TRBV10-3 and TRBJ1-2; no clear D. Trimming pared 2 bases from V and 4 bases from J, leaving 5 bases between. Looked up from germline, CDR1 is ENHRY and CDR2 is SYGVKD. This CDR3 has 12 residues.

This clonotype has at least ten counts. This chain joins TRBV6-1 and TRBJ1-3; D ambiguous. The CDR3 has 12 amino acids. Germline V gene lookup returns CDR1 MNHNS and CDR2 SASEGT. Trimming left V 4 bases short and J 4 bases short, with 5 bases between. Here the CDR3 DNA reads TGTGCCAGCAGTGTTTTGGGAAACACCATATATTTT. Translated: CASSVLGNTIYF.

This clonotype appeared once. The V and J genes are TRBV28 and TRBJ1-2, with 9 bases identical to TRBD1. The germline CDR1 and CDR2 sequences are MDHEN and SYDVKM. The CDR3 consists of 13 residues. V trimming: 4 bases; J trimming: 10 bases; junction bases outside the gene matches: 7. Here the CDR3 reads CASSWDRVSDYTF. CDR3 sequence (DNA): TGTGCCAGCAGTTGGGACAGGGTGTCTGACTACACCTTC.